The rows below give T cell receptor beta chains drawn from one sample of a study of blood T cell repertoires in COVID-19. Method: immunoSEQ multiplex PCR; TCRdb's copy keeps in-frame clones and lacks some. The sample shows 180,000 or so clones, around 78% of them seen only once. Sequencing was performed on PBMCs or T cells enriched from blood (not recorded which). The receptor set was obtained from a woman between 50 and 59 years old who had recovered from COVID-19. The CDR3 runs from the conserved cysteine through the conserved F or W. D genes are given only for firm matches. Size is omitted from some rows. Given values are once, few, many or a class for expanded clones.

J gene	V gene	D gene	clone size	CDR3 protein	CDR3 DNA
TRBJ1-1	TRBV7-2	TRBD1	once	CASSWGTGVNTEAFF	TGTGCCAGCAGCTGGGGTACAGGGGTTAACACTGAAGCTTTCTTT
TRBJ1-1	TRBV5-1	-	-	CASSLGGQYTEAFF	TGCGCCAGCAGCTTGGGCGGACAGTACACTGAAGCTTTCTTT
TRBJ2-3	TRBV30	TRBD2	-	CAWTPGLAGGGDTQYF	TGTGCCTGGACCCCGGGACTAGCGGGGGGTGGGGATACGCAGTATTTT
TRBJ2-3	TRBV29-1	-	-	CSVVDWPDTQYF	TGCAGCGTCGTAGACTGGCCAGATACGCAGTATTTT
TRBJ1-4	TRBV12-3/TRBV12-4	-	few	CASSLSTNEKLFF	TGTGCCAGCAGTTTGAGTACTAATGAAAAACTGTTTTTT
TRBJ1-2	TRBV7-3	-	-	CASSPGEGFGYTF	TGTGCCAGCAGCCCGGGGGAGGGGTTTGGCTACACCTTC
TRBJ1-5	TRBV11-2	-	-	CASSWTSNQPQHF	TGTGCCAGCAGCTGGACAAGCAATCAGCCCCAGCATTTT
TRBJ1-5	TRBV19	-	-	CASSRGRGQPQHF	TGTGCCAGTAGTAGGGGGAGGGGTCAGCCCCAGCATTTT
TRBJ2-1	TRBV7-2	TRBD2	-	CASSLESGGSHYEQFF	TGTGCCAGCAGCTTAGAATCCGGCGGGAGTCACTATGAGCAGTTCTTC
TRBJ1-3	TRBV11-3	-	once	CASSLVGQSSGNTIYF	TGTGCCAGCAGCTTAGTTGGACAAAGCTCTGGAAACACCATATATTTT
TRBJ2-1	TRBV25-1	TRBD2	once	CASSESLAGSYNEQFF	TGTGCCAGCAGTGAAAGTCTAGCGGGCTCCTACAATGAGCAGTTCTTC
TRBJ1-2	TRBV28	-	-	CASSLAGYGYTF	TGTGCCAGCAGTTTAGCCGGCTATGGCTACACCTTC
TRBJ2-5	TRBV5-6	TRBD1	-	CASSLRTGQTETQYF	TGTGCCAGCAGCTTGAGGACGGGACAGACAGAGACCCAGTACTTC
TRBJ2-3	TRBV2	TRBD1	-	CASSENRGVTDTQYF	TGTGCCAGCAGTGAAAACAGGGGGGTCACAGATACGCAGTATTTT
TRBJ2-5	TRBV4-1	-	-	CASSHGEETQYF	TGCGCCAGCAGCCACGGGGAAGAGACCCAGTACTTC
TRBJ1-6	TRBV28	-	-	CASSFSRSYNSPLHF	TGTGCCAGCAGTTTCTCCCGCTCCTATAATTCACCCCTCCACTTT
TRBJ2-5	TRBV6-4	TRBD2	-	CASSEPPPVWEGETQYF	TGTGCCAGCAGTGAGCCACCCCCTGTCTGGGAGGGGGAGACCCAGTACTTC
TRBJ1-3	TRBV18	-	-	CASSQGTSPYTIYF	TGTGCCAGCTCACAGGGGACTTCGCCCTACACCATATATTTT
TRBJ1-2	TRBV9	-	-	CASNIPASGGEYGYTF	TGTGCCAGCAATATTCCGGCTTCGGGGGGTGAATATGGCTACACCTTC
TRBJ1-1	TRBV5-6	-	-	CASSPMSRTEAFF	TGTGCCAGCAGCCCAATGAGTAGAACTGAAGCTTTCTTT
TRBJ1-5	TRBV5-6	TRBD1	-	CASSRDRDRANQPQHF	TGTGCCAGCAGCCGAGACCGGGACAGGGCGAATCAGCCCCAGCATTTT
TRBJ1-1	TRBV30	-	-	CAWSGGPEAFF	TGTGCCTGGAGTGGGGGGCCTGAAGCTTTCTTT
TRBJ1-2	TRBV29-1	-	-	CSATLQEWNYGYTF	TGCAGCGCCACGTTACAGGAATGGAACTATGGCTACACCTTC
TRBJ2-3	TRBV29-1	TRBD2	-	CSAHWGGSADTQYF	TGCAGCGCACATTGGGGCGGGAGCGCCGATACGCAGTATTTT